These 15 T cell receptor beta chains were sequenced from one sample in a study of OX40 agonist ivuxolimab in advanced cancers. Data came from immunoSEQ multiplex PCR; TCRdb stores just in-frame clones and leaves some out. The data contain about 54,000 clones, about 89% of them singletons. Sequencing used CD4+ or CD8+ T cells sorted from blood, obtained in a trial of the OX40 agonist ivuxolimab. These receptors were collected from an adult with an advanced solid tumor such as melanoma, head and neck, liver or kidney cancer.

The gene calls are TRBV2 and TRBJ2-5, with 8 nucleotides matching TRBD1. J lost 5 bases, V lost 8 bases, and 7 bases had no gene match. Germline lookup yields CDR1 SNHLY and CDR2 FYNNEI. The CDR3 contains 13 residues. CDR3: CASGGQGEETQYF. The DNA for the CDR3 is TGTGCCAGCGGAGGACAGGGAGAGGAGACCCAGTACTTC.

The genes are TRBV6-1 and TRBJ1-5; D call uncertain. CDR1 and CDR2 (germline): MNHNS, SASEGT. The germline V and J ends were trimmed by 1 base and 0 bases, with 7 bases remaining between them. The CDR3 totals 15 residues. The CDR3 nucleotides are TGTGCCAGCAGTGAAGAGTCGTATAGCAATCAGCCCCAGCATTTT. It encodes CASSEESYSNQPQHF.

The rearrangement links TRBV6-4 to TRBJ2-3; 8 positions agree with TRBD2. J was trimmed by 6 bases and V by 2 bases; bases with no gene match: 10. Germline-derived CDR1 and CDR2 are MRHNA and SNTAGT. The CDR3 length is 16 residues. CDR3 sequence (DNA): TGTGCCAGCAGTGACATCTTCAGCGGGAGCCGCGATACGCAGTATTTT. Protein product: CASSDIFSGSRDTQYF.

The V gene is TRBV19, the J gene TRBJ1-2, with no clear D. The CDR3 loop spans 12 amino acids. Trimming removed 7 bases at V and 3 bases at J, with 9 bases between. Germline lookup yields CDR1 LNHDA and CDR2 SQIVND (reference sequence). In DNA form, the CDR3 reads TGTGCCAGTACCCCCGATTACTATGGCTACACCTTC. Amino acids: CASTPDYYGYTF.

CDR3 region: CASSLTETPGNSPLHF. CDR3 nucleotides: TGTGCCAGCAGCTTGACAGAAACACCGGGAAATTCACCCCTCCACTTT. The chain combines TRBV5-4 with TRBJ1-6; no clear D gene. This CDR3 has 16 amino acids. Trimming cost V 1 base and J 7 bases, with 15 bases left between them. The V gene's germline CDR1 is SGHNT and CDR2 YYREEE (reference sequence).

This sequence joins TRBV29-1 and TRBJ1-5; no clear D gene. Germline V gene lookup returns CDR1 SQVTM and CDR2 ANQGSEA. This CDR3 contains 13 residues. Deletions cut 0 bases from V and 4 bases from J, with 7 bases between. In DNA form, the CDR3 reads TGCAGCGTTGAAGAGAATACAAATCAGCCCCAGCATTTT. Translating gives CSVEENTNQPQHF. The whole variable domain, remainder taken from reference TRBV29-1 and TRBJ1-5, is SAVISQKPSRDICQRGTSLTIQCQVDSQVTMMFWYRQQPGQSLTLIATANQGSEATYESGFVIDKFPISRPNLTFSTLTVSNMSPEDSSIYLCSVEENTNQPQHFGDGTRLSIL.

The rearrangement joins TRBV5-1 to TRBJ2-1; 9 nucleotides agree with TRBD1. CDR1 is SGHRS and CDR2 is YFSETQ in the germline V gene. The CDR3 has 15 amino acids. After removal of 3 bases from V and 3 bases from J, the junction contained 4 bases not matched to a gene. CDR3 residues: CASSSTGGFYNEQFF. The CDR3 DNA is TGCGCCAGCAGCTCCACAGGGGGCTTCTACAATGAGCAGTTCTTC.

This clone was recorded only once. This chain connects TRBV5-4 to TRBJ2-5; tentatively, D is TRBD1 (6 bases). The V end lost 4 bases, the J end lost 4 bases, and 11 bases lay between the germline ends. CDR3 length: 13 residues. CDR1 SGHNT and CDR2 YYREEE come from the germline V gene (reference sequence). CDR3 residues: CASSITGIETQYF. The CDR3 nucleotides are TGTGCCAGCAGCATTACAGGGATAGAGACCCAGTACTTC.

The chain combines TRBV7-6 with TRBJ2-7; D is unresolved. Germline assignment: CDR1 SGHVS and CDR2 FNYEAQ. Deletions cut 4 bases from V and 7 bases from J, with 26 bases between. This CDR3 spans 17 amino acids. The chain's CDR3 is CASSSKMRPSGIDEQYF. DNA for the CDR3: TGTGCCAGCAGCTCTAAAATGCGACCAAGTGGGATTGATGAGCAGTACTTC.

V usage is TRBV13 and J usage is TRBJ2-7; no definite D call. Deletions cut 6 bases from V and 6 bases from J, with 18 bases between. In germline, CDR1 is PRHDT, CDR2 FYEKMQ (reference sequence). CDR3 size: 14 residues. CDR3 loop: CASRPFFRSAEQYF. The CDR3 coding sequence is TGTGCCAGCAGACCGTTCTTCCGGTCCGCCGAGCAGTACTTC. The whole variable domain, remainder taken from reference TRBV13 and TRBJ2-7, is AAGVIQSPRHLIKEKRETATLKCYPIPRHDTVYWYQQGPGQDPQFLISFYEKMQSDKGSIPDRFSAQQFSDYHSELNMSSLELGDSALYFCASRPFFRSAEQYFGPGTRLTVT.

This sequence joins TRBV5-1 and TRBJ1-1; 7 bases are a match to TRBD1. The ends lost 4 bases at V and 3 bases at J; junction bases unmatched: 21. Germline V CDR1 and CDR2: SGHRS, YFSETQ. This CDR3 comprises 19 residues. The CDR3 protein is CASSPERIDRVGLHTEAFF. Here the CDR3 DNA reads TGCGCCAGCAGCCCCGAACGGATCGACAGGGTTGGTCTTCACACTGAAGCTTTCTTT. Full variable domain (remainder filled in from reference TRBV5-1 and TRBJ1-1): KAGVTQTPRYLIKTRGQQVTLSCSPISGHRSVSWYQQTPGQGLQFLFEYFSETQRNKGNFPGRFSGRQFSNSRSEMNVSTLELGDSALYLCASSPERIDRVGLHTEAFFGQGTRLTVV.

The V gene is TRBV5-1, the J gene TRBJ1-5; 7 bases align to TRBD1. Per the germline V gene, CDR1 is SGHRS and CDR2 is YFSETQ. The ends lost 4 bases at V and 1 base at J; junction bases unmatched: 8. The CDR3 contains 16 residues. The CDR3 DNA reads as TGCGCCAGCAGCGCTGATCCGGGACAGAGCAATCAGCCCCAGCATTTT. As protein: CASSADPGQSNQPQHF.

V usage is TRBV12-5 and J usage is TRBJ2-7, with 9 bases lining up with TRBD1. CDR3 length equals 14 residues. Unmatched junction bases numbered 4, after V lost 1 base and J lost 6 bases. Germline CDR1 LGHNT, CDR2 FRNRAP. The CDR3 loop reads CASGLGDRGGEQYF. In DNA form, the CDR3 reads TGTGCTAGTGGTTTGGGAGACAGGGGGGGCGAGCAGTACTTC.

The CDR3 is CASTSGGEAYEQYF. In nucleotides, the CDR3 is TGTGCCAGCACTAGCGGGGGCGAAGCCTACGAGCAGTACTTC. This rearrangement joins TRBV28 to TRBJ2-7, with 10 positions matching TRBD2. The V gene's germline CDR1 is MDHEN and CDR2 SYDVKM. V gave up 7 bases and J gave up 2 bases; unmatched junction bases: 5. The CDR3 extends over 14 amino acids.

The table lists this clone with a few counts. The junction departs from germline at one end; a sequencing error may be responsible. The genes are TRBV10-3 and TRBJ2-7; 7 nucleotides agree with TRBD1. The CDR3 runs to 15 residues. Germline CDR1 ENHRY, CDR2 SYGVKD. CDR3: CASSEKGQLPYEQYF. In DNA, the CDR3 is TGTGCCAGCAGTGAAAAGGGACAGCTCCCCTACGAGCAGTACTTC.